A selection of T cell receptor beta chains follows, all from one sample in a study of molecular identifiers for immune sequencing clone quantification. One entry per CDR3 protein results from TCRdb running MiXCR on the PCR reads. The sample lists about half a million distinct CDR3 sequences; less than 30% were seen once. The sample comprised naive CD8+ T cells from blood, with Jurkat cell RNA spiked in. The receptor set was obtained from a human donor in good health. Some libraries in this study had Jurkat cell RNA spiked in. Each CDR3 is given with its conserved first and last residue. D genes are given only for firm matches. Not all rows give a size; the values are once, few, many and, for expanded clones, a class.

cdr3_nt cdr3_aa clone_size v_call d_call j_call
TGCAGTGGGTCTTCCGGGAGTTACGAGCAGTACTTC CSGSSGSYEQYF many TRBV20-1 . TRBJ2-7
TGTGCCAGCAGCGGCCCTTTACTAGCGGGAGGGCCCCGGGCCCAAGAGACCCAGTACTTC CASSGPLLAGGPRAQETQYF . TRBV28 TRBD2 TRBJ2-5
TGTGCCAGCAGTACCACAGGGAGCCCCTATAATTCACCCCTCCACTTT CASSTTGSPYNSPLHF . TRBV12-3/TRBV12-4 . TRBJ1-6
TGCGCCAGCAGCCAAGACCGGACAGTAAACTATGGCTACACCTTC CASSQDRTVNYGYTF few TRBV4-3 . TRBJ1-2
TGTGCCAGCAGCTGGAGTAATAGCAATCAGCCCCAGCATTTT CASSWSNSNQPQHF few TRBV5-5 . TRBJ1-5
TGCAGCGTCCCGGACAGGGCCGGAAGCGGGGAGCTGTTTTTT CSVPDRAGSGELFF many TRBV29-1 TRBD1 TRBJ2-2
TGTGCCAGCAGTGACGTCTCCTACGAGCAGTACTTC CASSDVSYEQYF . TRBV25-1 . TRBJ2-7
TGCGCCAGCAGCCCGACTTCAACCGGGGAGCTGTTTTTT CASSPTSTGELFF many TRBV4-1 . TRBJ2-2
TGTGCCACCCTAACAGCGAACACTGAAGCTTTCTTT CATLTANTEAFF many TRBV2 . TRBJ1-1
TGTGCCAGCAGCTTAAATAAAGGATCCCCGGAGTTCTTC CASSLNKGSPEFF few TRBV13 . TRBJ2-1
TGTGCCAGCAGCTTGGTGGACAGGGACTATAACTATGGCTACACCTTC CASSLVDRDYNYGYTF few TRBV11-2 TRBD1 TRBJ1-2
TGTGCCTGGGAGGCGGGGGCCCAAAATGAGCAGTTCTTC CAWEAGAQNEQFF . TRBV30 . TRBJ2-1
TGTGCCAGCAGCAAAACTCCGGGACAGGGGCCCGCGCAGTACTTC CASSKTPGQGPAQYF once TRBV7-9 TRBD1 TRBJ2-7
TGTGCCAGTAGTATTTGGTCCGGGACGGATTATTATGGCTACACCTTC CASSIWSGTDYYGYTF few TRBV19 . TRBJ1-2
TGTGCCAGCAGCCAAGGAGTGAGGTGGACAGATACGCAGTATTTT CASSQGVRWTDTQYF few TRBV3-1 . TRBJ2-3
TGTGCCATCAGTGCCACCGGGGCAGCGGGCGGAGAGACCCAGTACTTC CAISATGAAGGETQYF . TRBV10-3 . TRBJ2-5
TGCGCCAGCAGCTTGGGTTCGGGGTCGGGCTACGAGCAGTACTTC CASSLGSGSGYEQYF few TRBV5-1 . TRBJ2-7
TGTGCCACAGGACAACAGAACACCGGGGAGCTGTTTTTT CATGQQNTGELFF many TRBV19 . TRBJ2-2
TGTGCCTGGAGTTTGGGTGGAACCTACGAGCAGTACTTC CAWSLGGTYEQYF many TRBV30 . TRBJ2-7
TGTGCCAGCAGCCCCCACACCCCATTTGGGACTGAAGCTTTCTTT CASSPHTPFGTEAFF few TRBV27 . TRBJ1-1
TGTGCCAGTTCAGGGGAATGGAGCAATCAGCCCCGGCATTTT CASSGEWSNQPRHF once TRBV19 . TRBJ1-5
TGTGCCAGCAGTGGAGGCACTTACAATCAGCCCCAGCATTTT CASSGGTYNQPQHF many TRBV2 . TRBJ1-5
TGTGCCAGCAGCTTTCTGACAGGGGTGATGAGTGAAGCTTTCTTT CASSFLTGVMSEAFF . TRBV7-9 TRBD1 TRBJ1-1
TGTGCCACCAGCAGCGGACTAGCGAACAAAGCGAACACCGGGGAGCTGTTTTTT CATSSGLANKANTGELFF . TRBV15 TRBD2 TRBJ2-2
TGCAGCGTTGAAATGGGACAGGGAGGAGAGACCCAGTACTTC CSVEMGQGGETQYF many TRBV29-1 TRBD1 TRBJ2-5
TGTGCTAGCAGCCCAGGGGACGCCTACTATGGCTACACCTTC CASSPGDAYYGYTF . TRBV7-9 . TRBJ1-2
TGTGCCAGCAGTTTCCAGAGCTCTGGAAACACCATATATTTT CASSFQSSGNTIYF . TRBV28 . TRBJ1-3
TGTGCCAGCAGCTCTGGGGAAAAGTACGAGCAGTACTTC CASSSGEKYEQYF few TRBV11-2 . TRBJ2-7
TGCGCCAGCAGCCAAGCTGCGGCTTCTGGGGCCAACGTCCTGACTTTC CASSQAAASGANVLTF . TRBV4-3 . TRBJ2-6
TGTGCCAGCAGTTTAGGGGGGATATATGGCTACACCTTC CASSLGGIYGYTF few TRBV12-3/TRBV12-4 . TRBJ1-2
TGTGCCAGCAGAGGACAGTACTATGGCTACACCTTC CASRGQYYGYTF few TRBV6-5 . TRBJ1-2
TGTGCCAGCATCCCTGGGTTAGCGGGGTACAATGAGCAGTTCTTC CASIPGLAGYNEQFF . TRBV7-9 TRBD2 TRBJ2-1
TGCGCCAGCAGCCAAGGTCATCCGGGACAGCTCTACGAGCAGTACTTC CASSQGHPGQLYEQYF . TRBV4-3 TRBD1 TRBJ2-7
TGCAGTGCTAGAGATCGATCCCAATGGGTGAACACTGAAGCTTTCTTT CSARDRSQWVNTEAFF few TRBV20-1 . TRBJ1-1
TGTGCCAGCAGCGCAGACAGGGTTGGAACTGAAGCTTTCTTT CASSADRVGTEAFF few TRBV9 TRBD1 TRBJ1-1
TGTGCCAGCAGCTTAAGGAGGGGGGCAGATACGCAGTATTTT CASSLRRGADTQYF few TRBV7-6 . TRBJ2-3
TGTGCCAGCAGCTTGGAGGCGGCAACCCCGAACACCGGGGAGCTGTTTTTT CASSLEAATPNTGELFF . TRBV5-6 . TRBJ2-2
TGTGCCAGTAGTACTTCCGGGACAGGGTGGCAGCCCCAGCATTTT CASSTSGTGWQPQHF few TRBV19 TRBD1 TRBJ1-5
TGTGCCAGCAGTTCCCCCGACGGAGTCGGGGAGCTGTTTTTT CASSSPDGVGELFF many TRBV12-3/TRBV12-4 . TRBJ2-2
TGCAGCGTTGAAGATCTTGGACTAGCGGGAGTTGAGACCCAGTACTTC CSVEDLGLAGVETQYF many TRBV29-1 TRBD2 TRBJ2-5
TGTGCCAGCTCACCCCTGGGTCCGGATACGCAGTATTTT CASSPLGPDTQYF few TRBV18 . TRBJ2-3